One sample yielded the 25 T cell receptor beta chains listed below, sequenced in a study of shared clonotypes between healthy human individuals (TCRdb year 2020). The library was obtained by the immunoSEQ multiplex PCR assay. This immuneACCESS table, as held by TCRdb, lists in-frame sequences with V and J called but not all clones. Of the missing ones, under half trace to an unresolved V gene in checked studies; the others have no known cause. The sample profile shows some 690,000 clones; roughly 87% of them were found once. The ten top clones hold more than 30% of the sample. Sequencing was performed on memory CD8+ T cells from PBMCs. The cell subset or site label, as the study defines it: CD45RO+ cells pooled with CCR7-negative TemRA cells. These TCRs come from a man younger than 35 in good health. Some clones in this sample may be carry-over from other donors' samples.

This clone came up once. The chain's CDR3 is CASSLGLAGGNHKYNEQFF. CDR3 bases: TGTGCCAGCAGCTTAGGGCTAGCGGGAGGGAACCACAAATACAATGAGCAGTTCTTC. The chain is built from TRBV7-8 and TRBJ2-1, with 12 bases matching TRBD2. J gave up 4 bases and V 1 base, and 11 bases lay outside the gene matches. The CDR3 has 19 amino acids. Germline values: CDR1 SGHVS, CDR2 FQNEAQ.

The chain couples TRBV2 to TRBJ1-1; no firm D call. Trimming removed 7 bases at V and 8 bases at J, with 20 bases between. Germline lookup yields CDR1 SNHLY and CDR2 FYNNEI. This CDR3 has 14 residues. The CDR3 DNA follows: TGTGCCAGCACCCACAACGGGCGAGGAGAAGAAGCTTTCTTT. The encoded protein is CASTHNGRGEEAFF.

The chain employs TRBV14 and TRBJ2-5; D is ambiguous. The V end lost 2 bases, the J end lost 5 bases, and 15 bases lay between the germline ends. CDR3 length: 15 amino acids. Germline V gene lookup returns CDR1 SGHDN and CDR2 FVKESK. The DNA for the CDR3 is TGTGCCAGCAGCCAACACCCCTCCGCGCCGGAGACCCAGTACTTC. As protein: CASSQHPSAPETQYF.

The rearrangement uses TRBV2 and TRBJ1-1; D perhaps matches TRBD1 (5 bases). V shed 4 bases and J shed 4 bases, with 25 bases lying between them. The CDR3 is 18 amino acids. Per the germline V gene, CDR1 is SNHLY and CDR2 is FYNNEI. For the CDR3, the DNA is TGTGCCAGCAGTGTGCCCAGGACACAGTCAGTCCTTTCCACTGAAGCTTTCTTT. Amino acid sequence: CASSVPRTQSVLSTEAFF.

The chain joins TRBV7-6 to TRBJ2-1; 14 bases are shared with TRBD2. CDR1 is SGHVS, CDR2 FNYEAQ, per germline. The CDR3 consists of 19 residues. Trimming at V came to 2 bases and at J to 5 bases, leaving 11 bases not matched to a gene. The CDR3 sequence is CASSLMGTSGSKEDNEQFF. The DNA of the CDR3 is TGTGCCAGCAGCTTAATGGGGACTAGCGGGAGTAAAGAGGACAATGAGCAGTTCTTC.

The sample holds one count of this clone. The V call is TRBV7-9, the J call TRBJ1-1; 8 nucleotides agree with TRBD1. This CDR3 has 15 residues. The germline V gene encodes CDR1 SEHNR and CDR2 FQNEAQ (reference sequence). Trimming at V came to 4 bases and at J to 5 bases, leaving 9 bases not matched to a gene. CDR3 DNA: TGTGCCAGCAGCTACGGGGACAGGAGGGAAACTGAAGCTTTCTTT. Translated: CASSYGDRRETEAFF.

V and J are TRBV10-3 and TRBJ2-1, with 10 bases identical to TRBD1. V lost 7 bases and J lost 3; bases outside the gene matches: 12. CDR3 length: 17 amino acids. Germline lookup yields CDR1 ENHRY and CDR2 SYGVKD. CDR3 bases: TGTGCCATCACCGAAGGTTGGACAGGGGGAGGCTACAATGAGCAGTTCTTC. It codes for CAITEGWTGGGYNEQFF.

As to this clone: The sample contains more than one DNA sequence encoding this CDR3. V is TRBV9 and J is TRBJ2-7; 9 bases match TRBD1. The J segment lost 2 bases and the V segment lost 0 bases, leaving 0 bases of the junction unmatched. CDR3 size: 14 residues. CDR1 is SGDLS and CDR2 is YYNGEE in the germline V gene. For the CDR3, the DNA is TGTGCCAGCAGCGTAGGACAGGGGGCCTACGAGCAGTACTTC. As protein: CASSVGQGAYEQYF.

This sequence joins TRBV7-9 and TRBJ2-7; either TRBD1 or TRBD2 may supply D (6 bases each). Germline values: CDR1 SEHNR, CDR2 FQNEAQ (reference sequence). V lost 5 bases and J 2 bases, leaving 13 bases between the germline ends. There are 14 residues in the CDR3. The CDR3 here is CASSGGQSPYEQYF. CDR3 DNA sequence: TGTGCCAGCAGCGGGGGGCAGTCCCCCTACGAGCAGTACTTC.

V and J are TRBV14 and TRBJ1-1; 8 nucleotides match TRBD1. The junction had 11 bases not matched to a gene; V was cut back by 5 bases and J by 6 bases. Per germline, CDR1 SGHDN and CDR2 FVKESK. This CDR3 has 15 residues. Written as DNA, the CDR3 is TGTGCCAGCAGCAACTACCGGACAGGGATTTCTGAAGCTTTCTTT. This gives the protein CASSNYRTGISEAFF. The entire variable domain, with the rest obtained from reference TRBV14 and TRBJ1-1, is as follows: EAGVTQFPSHSVIEKGQTVTLRCDPISGHDNLYWYRRVMGKEIKFLLHFVKESKQDESGMPNNRFLAERTGGTYSTLKVQPAELEDSGVYFCASSNYRTGISEAFFGQGTRLTVV.

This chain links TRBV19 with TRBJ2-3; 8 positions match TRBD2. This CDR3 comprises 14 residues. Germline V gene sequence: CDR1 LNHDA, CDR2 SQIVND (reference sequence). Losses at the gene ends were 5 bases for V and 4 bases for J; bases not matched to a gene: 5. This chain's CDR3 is CASSEGLASDTQYF. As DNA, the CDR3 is TGTGCCAGTAGTGAAGGACTAGCCTCAGATACGCAGTATTTT.

As DNA, the CDR3 is TGTGCCAGCAGCGTTCGGGGACTCGGCAATGAGCAGTTCTTC. Translating it yields CASSVRGLGNEQFF. V usage is TRBV9 and J usage is TRBJ2-1, with D maybe TRBD2 (6 bases). V dropped 2 bases and J dropped 6 bases, with 12 bases sitting between them. The CDR3 totals 14 residues. Germline V CDR1 and CDR2: SGDLS, YYNGEE. Variable domain in full (rest from reference TRBV9 and TRBJ2-1): DSGVTQTPKHLITATGQRVTLRCSPRSGDLSVYWYQQSLDQGLQFLIQYYNGEERAKGNILERFSAQQFPDLHSELNLSSLELGDSALYFCASSVRGLGNEQFFGPGTRLTVL.

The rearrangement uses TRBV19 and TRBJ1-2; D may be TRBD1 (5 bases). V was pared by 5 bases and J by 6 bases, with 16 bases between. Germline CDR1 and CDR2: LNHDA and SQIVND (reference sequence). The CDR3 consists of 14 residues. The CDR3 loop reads CASSSAQGVDGYTF. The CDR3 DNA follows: TGTGCCAGTAGTTCTGCCCAGGGTGTGGATGGCTACACCTTC.

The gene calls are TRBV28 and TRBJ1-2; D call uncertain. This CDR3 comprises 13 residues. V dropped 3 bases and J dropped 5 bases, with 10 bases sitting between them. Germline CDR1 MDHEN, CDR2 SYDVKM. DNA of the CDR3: TGTGCCAGCAGTTTCCGCTTCGGATATGGCTACACCTTC. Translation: CASSFRFGYGYTF.

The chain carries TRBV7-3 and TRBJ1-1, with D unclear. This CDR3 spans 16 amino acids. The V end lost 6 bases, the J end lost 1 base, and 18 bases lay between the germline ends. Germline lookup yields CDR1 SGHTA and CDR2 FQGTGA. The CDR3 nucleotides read TGTGCCAGCAGTCTTACGGGGTTCTCACCGAACACTGAAGCTTTCTTT. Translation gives CASSLTGFSPNTEAFF.

The CDR3 DNA sequence: TGTGCCAGCAGTGAGACAGGGGGAAACTCCTACGAGCAGTACTTC. Translating gives CASSETGGNSYEQYF. V usage is TRBV28 and J usage is TRBJ2-7; 9 bases are a match to TRBD1. The CDR3 loop spans 15 amino acids. In germline, CDR1 is MDHEN, CDR2 SYDVKM. After removal of 5 bases from V and 0 bases from J, the junction contained 5 bases not matched to a gene.

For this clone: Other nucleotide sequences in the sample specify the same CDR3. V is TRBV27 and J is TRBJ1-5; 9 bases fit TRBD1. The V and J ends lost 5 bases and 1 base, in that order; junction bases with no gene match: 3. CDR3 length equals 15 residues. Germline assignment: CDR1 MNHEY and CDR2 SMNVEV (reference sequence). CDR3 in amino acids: CASSPTGGSNQPQHF. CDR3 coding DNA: TGTGCCAGCAGTCCTACAGGGGGCAGCAATCAGCCCCAGCATTTT.

The CDR3 nucleotides are TGTGCCAGCAGCGATCGGGCCTACGAGCAGTACTTC. It encodes CASSDRAYEQYF. J is TRBJ2-7 and V is TRBV28; D is ambiguous. Trimming pared 6 bases from V and 2 bases from J, leaving 8 bases between. Germline loops: CDR1 MDHEN, CDR2 SYDVKM. The CDR3 spans 12 residues.

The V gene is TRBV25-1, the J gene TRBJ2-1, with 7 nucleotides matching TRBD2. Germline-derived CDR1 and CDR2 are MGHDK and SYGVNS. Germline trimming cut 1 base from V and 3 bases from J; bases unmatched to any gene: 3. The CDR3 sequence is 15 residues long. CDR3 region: CASSESVAGYNEQFF. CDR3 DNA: TGTGCCAGCAGTGAATCAGTAGCGGGCTACAATGAGCAGTTCTTC.

CDR3 amino acids: CASGHTGVYSNQPQHF. As DNA, the CDR3 is TGTGCCAGTGGCCACACAGGGGTTTATAGCAATCAGCCCCAGCATTTT. This chain joins TRBV19 and TRBJ1-5; 7 bases are a match to TRBD1. The CDR3 is made up of 16 amino acids. Germline V gives CDR1 LNHDA, CDR2 SQIVND (reference sequence). V trimming: 8 bases; J trimming: 0 bases; junction bases outside the gene matches: 10.

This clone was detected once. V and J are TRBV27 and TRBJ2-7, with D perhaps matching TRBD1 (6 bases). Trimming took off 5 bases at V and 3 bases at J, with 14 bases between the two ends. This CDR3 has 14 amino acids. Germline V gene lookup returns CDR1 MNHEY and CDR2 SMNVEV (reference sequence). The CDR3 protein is CASSPMDSHYEQYF. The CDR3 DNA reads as TGTGCCAGCAGTCCCATGGACAGTCACTACGAGCAGTACTTC.

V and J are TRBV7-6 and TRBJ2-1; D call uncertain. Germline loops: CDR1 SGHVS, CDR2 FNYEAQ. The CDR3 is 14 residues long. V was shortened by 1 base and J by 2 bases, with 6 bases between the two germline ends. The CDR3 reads CASSLEGTYNEQFF. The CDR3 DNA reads TGTGCCAGCAGCTTAGAAGGGACCTACAATGAGCAGTTCTTC.

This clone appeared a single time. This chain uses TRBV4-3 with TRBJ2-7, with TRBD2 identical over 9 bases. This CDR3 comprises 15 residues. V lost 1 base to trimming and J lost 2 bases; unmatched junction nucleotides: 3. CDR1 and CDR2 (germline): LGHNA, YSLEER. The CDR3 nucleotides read TGCGCCAGCAGCCAAGTGGCTAGCGGGACCTACGAGCAGTACTTC. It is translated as CASSQVASGTYEQYF.

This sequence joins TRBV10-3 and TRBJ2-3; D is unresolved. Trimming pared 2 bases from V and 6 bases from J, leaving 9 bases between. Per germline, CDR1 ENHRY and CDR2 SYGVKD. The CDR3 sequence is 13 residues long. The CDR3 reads CAISEIVGDTQYF. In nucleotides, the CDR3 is TGTGCCATCAGTGAGATAGTTGGGGATACGCAGTATTTT.

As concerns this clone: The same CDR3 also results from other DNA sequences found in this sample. Here the CDR3 DNA reads TGTGCCAGCAGTTCTTCTTCCTCTTCCTACGAGCAGTACTTC. This translates into CASSSSSSSYEQYF. This chain uses TRBV27 with TRBJ2-7; D is undetermined. V was trimmed by 4 bases and J by 1 base, leaving 11 bases between them. Germline assignment: CDR1 MNHEY and CDR2 SMNVEV (reference sequence). CDR3 size: 14 residues.